This TCR beta chain was identified in a study of naive and memory T cell subsets. The library had UMIs added by 3' ligation of an oligonucleotide to TCR cDNA. The germline V gene has CDR1 SEHNR and CDR2 FQNEAQ (reference sequence). The CDR3 is 12 amino acids. V was pared by 3 bases and J by 4 bases, with 4 bases between. Ligated cDNA underwent four rounds of PCR with nested alpha and beta constant region primers and SP2. MiXCR, run by TCRdb on the 5' RACE reads, gives a single entry per CDR3 protein. In the table there are 60,000 or so distinct CDR3 sequences, 7.2% of which are singletons. There are many counts of this clonotype.

The V gene is TRBV7-9, the J gene TRBJ1-3; D gene ambiguous. The source of this sequence is a male donor in good health. This chain's CDR3 is CASSFGGNTIYF. In DNA, the CDR3 is TGTGCCAGCAGCTTTGGAGGAAACACCATATATTTT.